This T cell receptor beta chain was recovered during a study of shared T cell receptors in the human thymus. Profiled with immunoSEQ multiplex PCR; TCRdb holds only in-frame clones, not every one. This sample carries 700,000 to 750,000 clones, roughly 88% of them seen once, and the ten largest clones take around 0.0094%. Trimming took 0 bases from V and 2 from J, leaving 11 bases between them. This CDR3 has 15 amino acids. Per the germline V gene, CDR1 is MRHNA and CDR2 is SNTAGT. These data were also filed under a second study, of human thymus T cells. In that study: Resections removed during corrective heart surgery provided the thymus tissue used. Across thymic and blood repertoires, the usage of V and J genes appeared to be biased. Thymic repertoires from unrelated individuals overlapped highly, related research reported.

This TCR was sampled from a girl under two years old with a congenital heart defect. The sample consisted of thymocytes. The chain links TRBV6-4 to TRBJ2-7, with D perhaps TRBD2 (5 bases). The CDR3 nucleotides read TGTGCCAGCAGTGACTCAGGACTTTCTCCCTACGAGCAGTACTTC. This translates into CASSDSGLSPYEQYF.